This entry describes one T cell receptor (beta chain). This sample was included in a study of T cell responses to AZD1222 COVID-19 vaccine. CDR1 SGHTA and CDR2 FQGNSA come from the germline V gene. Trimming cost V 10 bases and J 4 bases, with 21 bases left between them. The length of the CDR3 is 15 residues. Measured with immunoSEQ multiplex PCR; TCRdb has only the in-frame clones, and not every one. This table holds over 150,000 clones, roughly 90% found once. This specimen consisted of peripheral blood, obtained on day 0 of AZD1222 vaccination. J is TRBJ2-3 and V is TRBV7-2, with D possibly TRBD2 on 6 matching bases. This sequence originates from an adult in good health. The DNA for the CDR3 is TGTGCCACCTCACGGAGGGCCAGGGTCGCAGATACGCAGTATTTT. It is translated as CATSRRARVADTQYF. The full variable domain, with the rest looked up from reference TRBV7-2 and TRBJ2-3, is GAGVSQSPSNKVTEKGKDVELRCDPISGHTALYWYRQSLGQGLEFLIYFQGNSAPDKSGLPSDRFSAERTGGSVSTLTIQRTQQEDSAVYLCATSRRARVADTQYFGPGTRLTVL.